The rows below give T cell receptor beta chains drawn from one sample of a study of T cell responses to AZD1222 COVID-19 vaccine. Generated by immunoSEQ multiplex PCR, the TCRdb table keeps only in-frame clones and is missing some. The sample carries 90,000 to 110,000 clones, approximately 89% recorded once. Specimen: peripheral blood, collected 28 days after the second AZD1222 dose. These receptors were obtained from an adult who received the AZD1222 COVID-19 vaccine. The CDR3 runs from the conserved cysteine through the conserved F or W. Fields, in order: clone size, J gene, V gene, D gene, CDR3 protein, CDR3 DNA. A D gene is named only where the DNA matches it firmly. Not all rows give a size; the values are once, few, many and, for expanded clones, a class.

-	TRBJ2-7	TRBV19	-	CASSLPRGAHHEQYF	TGTGCCAGTAGTCTCCCCCGGGGGGCGCACCACGAGCAGTACTTC
-	TRBJ1-2	TRBV7-8	-	CASSSPLARSTAGGYTF	TGTGCCAGCAGCTCACCATTGGCCAGGTCGACTGCCGGTGGCTACACCTTC
-	TRBJ1-1	TRBV12-3/TRBV12-4	-	CASSSTGRTEAFF	TGTGCCAGCAGTTCCACAGGGCGTACTGAAGCTTTCTTT
-	TRBJ1-4	TRBV12-3/TRBV12-4	TRBD1	CASSQGTGALFF	TGTGCCAGCAGCCAGGGGACAGGGGCATTGTTTTTT
-	TRBJ2-1	TRBV27	TRBD1	CASSSYRGRGYEQFF	TGTGCCAGCAGTTCCTACAGGGGGCGCGGGTATGAGCAGTTCTTC
-	TRBJ2-1	TRBV5-1	TRBD1	CASSLKQGASNEQFF	TGCGCCAGCAGCTTGAAACAGGGGGCGTCCAATGAGCAGTTCTTC
-	TRBJ2-5	TRBV18	-	CASSPAAQKMQETQYF	TGTGCCAGCTCACCTGCGGCCCAGAAAATGCAAGAGACCCAGTACTTC
-	TRBJ1-1	TRBV19	-	CASSSGETRTEAFF	TGTGCCAGTAGTTCGGGCGAAACAAGGACTGAAGCTTTCTTT
-	TRBJ2-2	TRBV5-4	-	CASSPGSSRDTGELFF	TGTGCCAGCAGCCCCGGATCCTCCCGGGACACCGGGGAGCTGTTTTTT
-	TRBJ1-1	TRBV18	-	CASSPLSEAFF	TGTGCCAGCTCACCACTTTCTGAAGCTTTCTTT
-	TRBJ1-2	TRBV14	-	CASSQLNYGYTF	TGTGCCAGCAGCCAACTGAACTATGGCTACACCTTC
-	TRBJ1-1	TRBV2	TRBD1	CASRDRGYTEAFF	TGTGCCAGCAGGGACAGGGGTTACACTGAAGCTTTCTTT
once	TRBJ2-3	TRBV7-3	-	CASSLMGLPSTDTQYF	TGTGCCAGCAGCTTAATGGGTTTACCCAGCACAGATACGCAGTATTTT
-	TRBJ2-2	TRBV10-3	-	CAITANTGELFF	TGTGCCATCACAGCGAACACCGGGGAGCTGTTTTTT
once	TRBJ1-5	TRBV2	TRBD1	CASSDLGQGHQPQHF	TGTGCCAGCAGTGACTTGGGACAGGGCCATCAGCCCCAGCATTTT
-	TRBJ1-3	TRBV29-1	-	CSVAGVGNTIYF	TGCAGCGTTGCGGGAGTCGGAAACACCATATATTTT
-	TRBJ1-1	TRBV7-6	TRBD1	CASSSGGRNTEAFF	TGTGCCAGCAGCTCAGGGGGGCGGAACACTGAAGCTTTCTTT
-	TRBJ2-1	TRBV28	TRBD1	CASRARDRGMPGHYNEQFF	TGTGCCAGCAGGGCCCGGGACAGGGGCATGCCTGGTCATTACAATGAGCAGTTCTTC
-	TRBJ1-1	TRBV29-1	TRBD1	CSVEVQGANTEAFF	TGCAGCGTTGAAGTCCAGGGGGCTAACACTGAAGCTTTCTTT
-	TRBJ2-7	TRBV10-3	TRBD1	CAISEAGQATYEQYF	TGTGCCATCAGTGAGGCGGGACAGGCCACTTACGAGCAGTACTTC
few	TRBJ2-7	TRBV5-4	-	CASSLGRGTAYEQYF	TGTGCCAGCAGCTTAGGGCGGGGCACCGCCTACGAGCAGTACTTC
-	TRBJ2-7	TRBV7-6	-	CASSLDRSYEQYF	TGTGCCAGCAGCTTAGATAGAAGCTACGAGCAGTACTTC
-	TRBJ1-6	TRBV30	TRBD1	CAYRGSYNSPLHF	TGTGCCTACAGGGGATCCTATAATTCACCCCTCCACTTT
-	TRBJ2-5	TRBV7-2	TRBD2	CASSSRLAGGQETQYF	TGTGCCAGCAGCTCTAGGCTAGCGGGGGGGCAAGAGACCCAGTACTTC
-	TRBJ1-2	TRBV30	-	CASSEGRDFGYTF	TGTGCCTCGAGTGAGGGACGAGATTTTGGCTACACCTTC
-	TRBJ2-2	TRBV27	-	CASSLRQTNTGELFF	TGTGCCAGCAGTTTAAGGCAGACTAATACCGGGGAGCTGTTTTTT
-	TRBJ1-1	TRBV20-1	-	CSASVRGYEAFF	TGCAGTGCTAGTGTCAGGGGTTATGAAGCTTTCTTT
-	TRBJ2-7	TRBV4-2	-	CASSQDWAGPSYEQYF	TGTGCCAGCAGCCAAGATTGGGCAGGGCCTTCCTACGAGCAGTACTTC
-	TRBJ2-7	TRBV5-1	-	CASSLVFYEQYF	TGCGCCAGCAGCTTGGTATTTTACGAGCAGTACTTC
-	TRBJ2-1	TRBV7-3	-	CASSLSLNNEQFF	TGTGCCAGCAGCTTAAGTCTAAACAATGAGCAGTTCTTC
-	TRBJ2-3	TRBV4-3	-	CASSQEPPDTQYF	TGCGCCAGCAGCCAAGAGCCCCCAGATACGCAGTATTTT
-	TRBJ2-3	TRBV4-2	-	CASSQGAGDTDTQYF	TGTGCCAGCAGCCAAGGGGCAGGGGACACAGATACGCAGTATTTT
-	TRBJ1-5	TRBV6-5	-	CASSYSIAGNQPQHF	TGTGCCAGCAGTTACTCGATCGCAGGGAATCAGCCCCAGCATTTT
once	TRBJ2-1	TRBV24-1	TRBD1	CATSVDGTAQFF	TGTGCCACCAGTGTCGACGGGACAGCGCAGTTCTTC
-	TRBJ1-5	TRBV10-3	-	CAISAAMVSNQPQHF	TGTGCCATCAGTGCCGCCATGGTTAGCAATCAGCCCCAGCATTTT
-	TRBJ1-2	TRBV28	-	CASSLTFTYGYTF	TGTGCCAGCAGTTTAACCTTTACCTATGGCTACACCTTC
-	TRBJ2-7	TRBV6-2/TRBV6-3	-	CASSSGVGLSYEQYF	TGTGCCAGCAGTTCTGGAGTAGGCCTCTCCTACGAGCAGTACTTC
-	TRBJ2-3	TRBV5-1	TRBD2	CASSPGTSGTDTQYF	TGCGCCAGCAGCCCCGGGACTAGCGGCACAGATACGCAGTATTTT
-	TRBJ1-2	TRBV9	-	CASSVVKTGPLNYGYTF	TGTGCCAGCAGCGTAGTAAAAACAGGGCCTCTAAACTATGGCTACACCTTC
-	TRBJ1-3	TRBV9	-	CASSDDRAQGYGNTIYF	TGTGCCAGCAGCGATGACCGAGCGCAAGGATACGGAAACACCATATATTTT
-	TRBJ2-1	TRBV10-3	-	CAISGPKTGSSYNEQFF	TGTGCCATCAGTGGACCCAAGACGGGGAGCTCCTACAATGAGCAGTTCTTC
-	TRBJ1-1	TRBV6-5	TRBD1	CASSTTGQGRTEAFF	TGTGCCAGCAGTACTACGGGACAGGGTCGGACTGAAGCTTTCTTT
-	TRBJ1-5	TRBV11-2	-	CASSRDWYQPQHF	TGTGCCAGCAGCCGAGATTGGTATCAGCCCCAGCATTTT
-	TRBJ1-4	TRBV4-1	TRBD1	CASRDRANEKLFF	TGCGCCAGCAGAGACAGGGCTAATGAAAAACTGTTTTTT
-	TRBJ1-3	TRBV6-1	TRBD1	CASSEAEGAGGNTIYF	TGTGCCAGCAGTGAAGCCGAGGGGGCAGGTGGAAACACCATATATTTT
-	TRBJ2-3	TRBV19	-	CASSNRVLTDTQYF	TGTGCCAGTAGCAACAGGGTACTAACAGATACGCAGTATTTT
-	TRBJ1-2	TRBV3-1/TRBV3-2	-	CASSLSSGQGVYTF	TGTGCCAGCAGCCTCTCCTCCGGGCAGGGAGTCTACACCTTC
-	TRBJ2-5	TRBV24-1	TRBD2	CATSDPRREGAQETQYF	TGTGCCACCAGTGATCCCCGGCGGGAGGGGGCCCAAGAGACCCAGTACTTC
-	TRBJ1-6	TRBV6-1	TRBD1	CASSDRQGSRSPLHF	TGTGCCAGCAGTGATAGACAGGGGAGTAGGTCACCCCTCCACTTT
-	TRBJ1-2	TRBV6-5	TRBD1	CASRTGGYGYTF	TGTGCCAGCAGAACAGGGGGCTATGGCTACACCTTC
-	TRBJ2-5	TRBV6-6	TRBD1	CASSYPGQGRETQYF	TGTGCCAGCAGTTACCCGGGACAGGGGCGGGAGACCCAGTACTTC
few	TRBJ2-7	TRBV7-8	-	CASSSRGRSYEQYF	TGTGCCAGCAGCTCCCGGGGACGGTCCTACGAGCAGTACTTC
once	TRBJ2-5	TRBV11-3	-	CASSFRTERGGETQYF	TGTGCCAGCAGCTTCCGGACAGAAAGAGGAGGAGAGACCCAGTACTTC